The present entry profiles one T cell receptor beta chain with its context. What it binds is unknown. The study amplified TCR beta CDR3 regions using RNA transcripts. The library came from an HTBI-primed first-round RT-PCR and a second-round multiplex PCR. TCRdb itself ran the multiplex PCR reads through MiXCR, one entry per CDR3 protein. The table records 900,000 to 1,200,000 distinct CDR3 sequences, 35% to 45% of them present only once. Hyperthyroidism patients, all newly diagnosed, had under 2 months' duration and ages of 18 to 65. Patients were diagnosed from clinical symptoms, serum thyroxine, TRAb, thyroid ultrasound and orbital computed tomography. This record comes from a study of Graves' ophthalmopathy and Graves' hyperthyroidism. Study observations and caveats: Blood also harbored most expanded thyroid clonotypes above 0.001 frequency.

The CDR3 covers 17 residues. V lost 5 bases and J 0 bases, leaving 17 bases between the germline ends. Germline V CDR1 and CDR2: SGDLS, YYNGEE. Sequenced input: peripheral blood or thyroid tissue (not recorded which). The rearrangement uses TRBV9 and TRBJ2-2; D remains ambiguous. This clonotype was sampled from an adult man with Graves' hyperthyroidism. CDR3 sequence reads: CASSGITARPNTGELFF. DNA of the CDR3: TGTGCCAGCAGTGGGATAACGGCGAGGCCGAACACCGGGGAGCTGTTTTTT.